The source of this TCR beta chain is a study of regulatory T cells in long-lasting Graves disease. Overall study: Graves' patients (newly diagnosed) had been on antithyroid drugs under 3 months.

Time point given: newly diagnosed GD, antithyroid drugs for less than 3 months. With RNA extracted from PBMCs as input, the TCR library was made. Investigators prepared the TCR beta libraries by applying iRepertoire HTBI primers and Arm-PCR of CDR3 regions. From the multiplex PCR reads, TCRdb called clonotypes with MiXCR, one entry per CDR3 protein. Among approximately 310,000 distinct CDR3 sequences, about 18% were seen once, and the ten largest hold about 40%. Whole-study findings and limits: Relative to new patients (around 1,000), persistent patients exhibited greater sharing of public clonotypes (2,741).

This clonotype was detected many times. Its matching antigen is unknown. The TCR comes from a female donor with Graves disease. Source: peripheral blood mononuclear cells (PBMCs), taken at new diagnosis, from a patient treated with antithyroid drugs.

The CDR3 reads CASSQTGGNLRGYTF. In DNA, the CDR3 is TGTGCCAGCAGTCAAACAGGGGGCAATCTTCGTGGCTACACCTTC. The chain combines TRBV6-1 with TRBJ1-2; 9 positions match TRBD1. V shed 5 bases and J 7 bases; nucleotides not matched to a gene: 11. CDR3 size: 15 residues. Germline CDR1 reads MNHNS; CDR2 reads SASEGT.